Included here is one T cell receptor (beta chain) sequence, with context. The sample originates from a study of blood T cell repertoires in COVID-19. At the level of the study: In each case, the material was cDNA or gDNA derived from T cells, B-cell-depleted T cells, or PBMCs.

CDR3 length: 14 amino acids. CDR1 PRHDT and CDR2 FYEKMQ come from the germline V gene (reference sequence). V was cut by 5 bases and J by 4 bases, with 14 bases left in between. Sequenced by immunoSEQ multiplex PCR; TCRdb stores in-frame clones only, minus some. The sample has approximately 210,000 clones, roughly 90% seen once. The sequence was collected from a woman in her forties with acute or convalescent COVID-19. The chain recombines TRBV13 with TRBJ1-2, with D possibly TRBD1 on 6 matching bases. The sequenced sample consisted of peripheral blood. The CDR3 nucleotides are TGTGCCAGCAGCCGTCGGGGGGCTATCTATGGCTACACCTTC. It codes for CASSRRGAIYGYTF.